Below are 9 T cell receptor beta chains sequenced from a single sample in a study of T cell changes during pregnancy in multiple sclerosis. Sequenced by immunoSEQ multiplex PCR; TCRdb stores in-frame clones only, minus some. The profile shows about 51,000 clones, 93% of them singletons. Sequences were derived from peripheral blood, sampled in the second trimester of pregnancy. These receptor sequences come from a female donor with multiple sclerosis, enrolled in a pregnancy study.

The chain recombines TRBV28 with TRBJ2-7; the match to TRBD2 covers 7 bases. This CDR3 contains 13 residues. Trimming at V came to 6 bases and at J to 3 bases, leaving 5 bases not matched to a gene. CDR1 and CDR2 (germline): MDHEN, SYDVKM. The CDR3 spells CASRGTNYYEQYF. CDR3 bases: TGTGCCAGCAGGGGGACTAACTACTACGAGCAGTACTTC.

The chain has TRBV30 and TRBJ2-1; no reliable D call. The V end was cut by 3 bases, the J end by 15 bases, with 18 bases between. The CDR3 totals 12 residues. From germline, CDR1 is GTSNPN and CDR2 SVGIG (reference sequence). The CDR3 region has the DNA TGTGCCTGGAGCCGCGCAGTGGCTAGTCCGTTCTTC. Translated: CAWSRAVASPFF.

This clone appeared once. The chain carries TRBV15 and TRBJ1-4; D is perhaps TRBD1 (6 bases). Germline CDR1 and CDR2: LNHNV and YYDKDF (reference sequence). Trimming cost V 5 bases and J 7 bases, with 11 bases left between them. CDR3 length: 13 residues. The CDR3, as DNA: TGTGCCACCAGCTTGGGGGCGCGTGAAAAACTGTTTTTT. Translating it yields CATSLGAREKLFF.

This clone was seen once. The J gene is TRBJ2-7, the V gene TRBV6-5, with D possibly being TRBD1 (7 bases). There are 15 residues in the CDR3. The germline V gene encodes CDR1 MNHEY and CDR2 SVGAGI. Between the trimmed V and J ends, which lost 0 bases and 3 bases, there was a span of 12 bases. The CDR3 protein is CASSYSAGQIYEQYF. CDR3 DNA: TGTGCCAGCAGTTACTCGGCGGGACAGATCTACGAGCAGTACTTC.

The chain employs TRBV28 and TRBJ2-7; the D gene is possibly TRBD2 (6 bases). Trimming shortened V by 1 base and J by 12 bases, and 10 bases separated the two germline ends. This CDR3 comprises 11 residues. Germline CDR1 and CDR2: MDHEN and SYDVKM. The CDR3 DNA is TGTGCCAGCAGTTTATCGAGGGACTGGTACTTC. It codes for CASSLSRDWYF.

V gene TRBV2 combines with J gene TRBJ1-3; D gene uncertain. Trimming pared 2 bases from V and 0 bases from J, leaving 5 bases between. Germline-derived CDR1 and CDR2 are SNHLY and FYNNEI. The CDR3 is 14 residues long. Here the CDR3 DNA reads TGTGCCAGCAGTGAAATGAGCTCTGGAAACACCATATATTTT. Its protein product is CASSEMSSGNTIYF.

CDR3 coding DNA: TGTGCCAGCAGCGCGGGACTAGCGGGAGGTTACGAGCAGTACTTC. This translates into CASSAGLAGGYEQYF. The chain has TRBV7-6 and TRBJ2-7; 15 positions match TRBD2. CDR1 is SGHVS, CDR2 FNYEAQ, per germline. This CDR3 region has 15 residues. V lost 5 bases and J lost 4; bases outside the gene matches: 3.

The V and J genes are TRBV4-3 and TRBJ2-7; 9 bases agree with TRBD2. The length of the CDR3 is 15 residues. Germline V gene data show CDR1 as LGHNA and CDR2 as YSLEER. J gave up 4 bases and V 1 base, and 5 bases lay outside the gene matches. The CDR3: CASSQGRREGYEQYF. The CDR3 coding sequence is TGCGCCAGCAGCCAAGGCCGGCGGGAGGGGTACGAGCAGTACTTC.

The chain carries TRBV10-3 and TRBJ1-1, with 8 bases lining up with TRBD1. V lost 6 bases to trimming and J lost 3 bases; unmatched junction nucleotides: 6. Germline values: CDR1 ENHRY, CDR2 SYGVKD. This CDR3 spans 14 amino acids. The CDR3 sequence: CAIRGTGRDTEAFF. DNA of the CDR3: TGTGCCATCAGGGGGACAGGTAGGGACACTGAAGCTTTCTTT.